This T cell receptor (beta chain) was identified in a study of blood T cells in healthy people across ages. Regarding the study as a whole: TCR beta diversity, measured per million T cells, fell in a roughly linear way with age. It was the long-lived donors that had more naive CD4+ cells and higher diversity than aged donors.

As for this clonotype: Its target is not known.

Germline V gene lookup returns CDR1 DFQATT and CDR2 SNEGSKA (reference sequence). The CDR3 contains 18 residues. A sample-barcoded 5' primer and a J-beta primer mix were used in a second PCR of roughly 7 to 11 cycles. Each sample yielded at least 2.5 million CDR3-containing paired-end reads. A single record per CDR3 protein comes from TCRdb applying MiXCR to the 5' RACE reads. The table has under 1,000,000 distinct CDR3 sequences, approximately 35% seen once. Each individual donor underwent a draw of roughly 10 milliliters of peripheral blood. This clonotype originated in a man younger than 35 in good health. This chain uses TRBV20-1 with TRBJ2-1; TRBD2 matches 13 bases. The end of the DNA aligns better with TRBJ2-7, so the J call may be wrong. The material sequenced was blood. The CDR3 DNA sequence: TGCAGTGCTAGAGCCTACCGCACTAGCGGGGGGGACTACAATGAGCAGTACTTC. It yields the protein CSARAYRTSGGDYNEQYF.